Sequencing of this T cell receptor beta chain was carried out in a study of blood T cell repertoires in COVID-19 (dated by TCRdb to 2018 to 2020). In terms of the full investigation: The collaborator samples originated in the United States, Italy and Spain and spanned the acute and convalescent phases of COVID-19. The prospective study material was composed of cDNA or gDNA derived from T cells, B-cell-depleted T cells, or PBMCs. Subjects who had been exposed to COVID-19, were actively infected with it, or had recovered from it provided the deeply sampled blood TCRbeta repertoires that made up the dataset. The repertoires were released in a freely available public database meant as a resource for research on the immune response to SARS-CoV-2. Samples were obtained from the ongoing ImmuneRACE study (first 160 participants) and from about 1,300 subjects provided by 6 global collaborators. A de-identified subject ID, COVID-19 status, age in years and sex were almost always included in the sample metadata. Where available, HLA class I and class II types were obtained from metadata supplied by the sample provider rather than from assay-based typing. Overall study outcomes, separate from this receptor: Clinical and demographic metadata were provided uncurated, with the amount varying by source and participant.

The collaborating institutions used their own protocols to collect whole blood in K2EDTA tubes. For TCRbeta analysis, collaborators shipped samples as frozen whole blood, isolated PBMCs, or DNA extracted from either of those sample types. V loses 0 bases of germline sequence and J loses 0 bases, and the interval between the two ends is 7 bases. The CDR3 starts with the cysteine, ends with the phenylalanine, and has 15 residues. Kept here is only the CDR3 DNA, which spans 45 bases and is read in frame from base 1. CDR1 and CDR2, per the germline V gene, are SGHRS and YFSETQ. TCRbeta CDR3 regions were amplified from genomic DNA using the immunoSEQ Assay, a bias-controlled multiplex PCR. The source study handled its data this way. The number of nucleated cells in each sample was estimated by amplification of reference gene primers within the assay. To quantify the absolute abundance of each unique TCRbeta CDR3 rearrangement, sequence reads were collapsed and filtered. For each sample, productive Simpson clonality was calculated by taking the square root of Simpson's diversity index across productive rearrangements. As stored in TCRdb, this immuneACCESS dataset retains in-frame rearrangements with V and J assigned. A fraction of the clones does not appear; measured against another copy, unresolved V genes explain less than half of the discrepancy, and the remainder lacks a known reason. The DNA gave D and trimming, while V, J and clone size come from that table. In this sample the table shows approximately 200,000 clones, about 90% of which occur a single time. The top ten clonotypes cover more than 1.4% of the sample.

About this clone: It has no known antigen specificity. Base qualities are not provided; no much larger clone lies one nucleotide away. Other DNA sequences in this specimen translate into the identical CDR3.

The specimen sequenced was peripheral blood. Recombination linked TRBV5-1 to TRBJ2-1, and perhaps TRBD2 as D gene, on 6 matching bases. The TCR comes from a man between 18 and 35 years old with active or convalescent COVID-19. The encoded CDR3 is CASSLDGSSYNEQFF. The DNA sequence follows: TGCGCCAGCAGCTTGGACGGGAGCTCCTACAATGAGCAGTTCTTC.